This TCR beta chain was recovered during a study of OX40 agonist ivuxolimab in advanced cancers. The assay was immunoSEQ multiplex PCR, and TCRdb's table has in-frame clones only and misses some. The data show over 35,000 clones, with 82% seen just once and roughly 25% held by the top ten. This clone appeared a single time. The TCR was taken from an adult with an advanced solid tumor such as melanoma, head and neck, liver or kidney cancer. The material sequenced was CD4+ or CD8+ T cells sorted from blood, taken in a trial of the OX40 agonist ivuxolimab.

As DNA, the CDR3 is TGTGCCAGCTCACCACCGTCCCCTAGCTACGAGCAGTACTTC. Translated: CASSPPSPSYEQYF. The V call is TRBV18, the J call TRBJ2-7; D call uncertain. Germline lookup yields CDR1 KGHSH and CDR2 LQKENI. The CDR3 spans 14 residues. V dropped 0 bases and J dropped 3 bases, with 9 bases sitting between them.